This T cell receptor beta chain was retrieved from a study of blood T cell repertoires in COVID-19. Across the study: Sites in the United States, Italy and Spain provided acute and convalescent COVID-19 samples.

Using immunoSEQ multiplex PCR, the repertoire was profiled, and TCRdb retains in-frame clones only, with some absent. Found here are about 65,000 clones, 90% to 95% of them singletons; the top ten hold less than 3.5%. Germline CDR1 and CDR2: LNHDA and SQIVND (reference sequence). The CDR3 runs to 15 residues. V dropped 7 bases and J dropped 2; count of bases not matched to a gene: 6. The TCR was taken from a man in his sixties or seventies with active COVID-19. This chain joins TRBV19 and TRBJ2-3, with 10 positions matching TRBD1. Sequencing was done on a sample of peripheral blood. The CDR3 here is CASNSGTGVTDTQYF. The CDR3 DNA reads as TGTGCCAGTAACTCCGGGACAGGGGTCACAGATACGCAGTATTTT.